The 5 T cell receptor beta chains below all came from one sample that was sequenced in a study of T cell changes during pregnancy in multiple sclerosis. Produced via immunoSEQ multiplex PCR; TCRdb's table is partial and in-frame only. Among about 29,000 clones listed, over 75% were seen once. The sample here was CD8+ T cells from peripheral blood mononuclear cells, taken after pregnancy. Every receptor here comes from a female donor with multiple sclerosis, enrolled in a pregnancy study.

The chain is built from TRBV7-9 and TRBJ2-5; 7 bases align to TRBD2. The V segment lost 10 bases and the J segment 5 bases; nucleotides outside the gene matches: 16. CDR3 size: 15 residues. CDR1 is SEHNR, CDR2 FQNEAQ, per germline (reference sequence). CDR3 nucleotides: TGTGCCACCGACGCGCGGCGGGAGACCTCCGAGACCCAGTACTTC. It specifies CATDARRETSETQYF.

The chain carries TRBV7-9 and TRBJ2-5; TRBD2 matches at 12 bases. The V and J ends lost 4 bases and 5 bases, in that order; junction bases with no gene match: 5. The CDR3 totals 15 residues. Per germline, CDR1 SEHNR and CDR2 FQNEAQ (reference sequence). The CDR3 spells CASSSRLAGAETQYF. The CDR3 DNA sequence: TGTGCCAGCAGCTCCCGACTAGCGGGAGCGGAGACCCAGTACTTC.

This chain joins TRBV15 and TRBJ2-3, with a possible D match to TRBD1 (6 bases). V lost 2 bases to trimming and J lost 0 bases, with 9 bases between them. Germline-derived CDR1 and CDR2 are LNHNV and YYDKDF (reference sequence). The CDR3 contains 15 residues. CDR3 DNA: TGTGCCACCAGCAGATCCAGGGGCAGCACAGATACGCAGTATTTT. It yields the protein CATSRSRGSTDTQYF.

The gene calls are TRBV2 and TRBJ1-3; 8 positions match TRBD1. This CDR3 comprises 17 residues. Germline values: CDR1 SNHLY, CDR2 FYNNEI. V trimming: 3 bases; J trimming: 3 bases; junction bases outside the gene matches: 10. CDR3 residues: CASSDTGGPQFGNTIYF. The CDR3 region has the DNA TGTGCCAGCAGTGACACAGGGGGGCCACAATTTGGAAACACCATATATTTT.

V is TRBV7-9 and J is TRBJ2-1; 9 nucleotides align to TRBD1. The J segment lost 5 bases and the V segment lost 2 bases, leaving 7 bases of the junction unmatched. The CDR3 totals 16 residues. CDR1 is SEHNR, CDR2 FQNEAQ, per germline (reference sequence). The CDR3 DNA is TGTGCCAGCAGCTTAACCGGGACAGGGTTGGACAATGAGCAGTTCTTC. As protein: CASSLTGTGLDNEQFF.